These 27 T cell receptor beta chains came from one sample sequenced in a study of early T cells in non-severe SARS-CoV-2 infection. TCRdb called the 5' RACE reads again in MiXCR, with one record for every CDR3 protein. In the table there are more than 65,000 distinct CDR3 sequences, approximately 12% of which are singletons. Specimen: whole blood. All receptors derive from an adult who was a healthcare worker with PCR-confirmed SARS-CoV-2 infection or an uninfected control (not recorded which).

This clonotype occurred many times. This chain uses TRBV18 with TRBJ2-4; D perhaps matches TRBD2 (6 bases). V was cut by 3 bases and J by 5 bases, with 11 bases left in between. Germline V lookup: CDR1 KGHSH, CDR2 LQKENI. The CDR3 sequence is 14 residues long. CDR3 in DNA: TGTGCCAGCTCACCGGGCAGGGAGGAAAACATTCAGTACTTC. Translation gives CASSPGREENIQYF.

The V gene is TRBV29-1, the J gene TRBJ2-1; D possibly corresponds to TRBD2 (6 bases). From germline, CDR1 is SQVTM and CDR2 ANQGSEA. CDR3 length: 15 amino acids. The ends were cut back, 4 bases at V and 1 base at J, with 14 bases in the middle. This chain's CDR3 is CSVGGGGASYNEQFF. DNA of the CDR3: TGCAGCGTTGGAGGTGGAGGGGCTTCCTACAATGAGCAGTTCTTC.

This clonotype was observed at least ten times. The chain is built from TRBV20-1 and TRBJ1-2; 10 nucleotides line up with TRBD1. The CDR3 length is 13 residues. In germline, CDR1 is DFQATT, CDR2 SNEGSKA (reference sequence). The V and J ends lost 3 bases and 5 bases, in that order; junction bases with no gene match: 3. CDR3 nucleotide sequence: TGCAGTGCTAGGACAGGGGGCGGGTATGGCTACACCTTC. Amino acids: CSARTGGGYGYTF.

The rearrangement joins TRBV7-2 to TRBJ2-3; D gene uncertain. The V end was cut by 6 bases, the J end by 5 bases, with 12 bases between. Germline CDR1 reads SGHTA; CDR2 reads FQGNSA. The CDR3 has 13 residues. This chain's CDR3 is CASRSRPGDTQYF. In DNA form, the CDR3 reads TGTGCCAGCAGGTCACGGCCGGGAGATACGCAGTATTTT.

The table lists this clonotype with many counts. The J gene is TRBJ2-6, the V gene TRBV29-1; the match to TRBD1 covers 9 bases. Germline values: CDR1 SQVTM, CDR2 ANQGSEA. V gave up 4 bases and J gave up 0 bases; unmatched junction bases: 4. The CDR3 consists of 16 residues. CDR3 region: CSVATGGYSGANVLTF. CDR3 in DNA: TGCAGCGTTGCGACAGGGGGGTACTCTGGGGCCAACGTCCTGACTTTC. The complete variable domain, with remaining parts taken from reference TRBV29-1 and TRBJ2-6, reads SAVISQKPSRDICQRGTSLTIQCQVDSQVTMMFWYRQQPGQSLTLIATANQGSEATYESGFVIDKFPISRPNLTFSTLTVSNMSPEDSSIYLCSVATGGYSGANVLTFGAGSRLTVL.

This clonotype was detected many times. The chain carries TRBV25-1 and TRBJ2-1, with D tentatively TRBD2 (6 bases). The V and J ends lost 5 bases and 7 bases respectively, with 21 bases between them. CDR1 and CDR2 from the germline V gene are MGHDK and SYGVNS. This CDR3 has 16 residues. The CDR3 loop reads CASSRRGLPRRNEQFF. DNA for the CDR3: TGTGCCAGCAGTAGGCGCGGACTACCGCGGAGAAATGAGCAGTTCTTC.

This clonotype was seen many times. The chain links TRBV18 to TRBJ1-1; 9 bases map to TRBD1. Germline assignment: CDR1 KGHSH and CDR2 LQKENI. The CDR3 has 15 residues. V shed 3 bases and J 5 bases; nucleotides not matched to a gene: 7. The CDR3 region has the DNA TGTGCCAGCTCACCTCGGACAGGGGAGGGGACTGAAGCTTTCTTT. Amino acid sequence: CASSPRTGEGTEAFF.

In its sample, this clonotype was seen many times. The J gene is TRBJ1-2, the V gene TRBV20-1; D is unresolved. The CDR3 loop spans 12 amino acids. Trimming shortened V by 3 bases and J by 7 bases, and 12 bases separated the two germline ends. Germline V gene data show CDR1 as DFQATT and CDR2 as SNEGSKA (reference sequence). This CDR3 reads CSASSGVGGYTF. The CDR3 DNA reads as TGCAGTGCTAGTTCCGGGGTGGGTGGCTACACCTTC.

Ten or more counts support this clonotype. The rearrangement links TRBV3-1 to TRBJ2-7; a possible D gene is TRBD2 (6 bases). The V end lost 4 bases, the J end lost 0 bases, and 13 bases lay between the germline ends. The CDR3 length is 15 residues. Germline lookup yields CDR1 LGHDT and CDR2 YNNKEL (reference sequence). CDR3 amino acids: CASSRLRGISYEQYF. The CDR3 bases are TGTGCCAGCAGCCGGCTGCGGGGCATCTCCTACGAGCAGTACTTC.

This clonotype was counted many times. The gene calls are TRBV12-3 or TRBV12-4 and TRBJ2-3, with 8 bases matching TRBD1. The junction had 4 bases not matched to a gene; V was cut back by 7 bases and J by 1 base. This CDR3 comprises 14 residues. The DNA of the CDR3 is TGTGCCAGCACCTTCAGGGGGCGCACAGATACGCAGTATTTT. Its translation is CASTFRGRTDTQYF.

This clonotype was seen many times. The CDR3 is CASSLFSTDYEQYF. CDR3 DNA sequence: TGTGCCAGCAGCTTATTCTCAACGGACTACGAGCAGTACTTC. The chain employs TRBV5-8 and TRBJ2-7; unclear D gene. The germline gives CDR1 SGHTS, CDR2 YDEGEE. Trimming stripped 2 bases from V and 3 bases from J, with 12 bases between. The CDR3 is made up of 14 amino acids.

Many counts were recorded for this clonotype. The CDR3 loop reads CASSHWGSFYEQYF. As DNA, the CDR3 is TGTGCCAGCAGCCACTGGGGTTCGTTTTACGAGCAGTACTTC. The chain has TRBV3-1 and TRBJ2-7; D is unresolved. V was shortened by 3 bases and J by 4 bases, with 13 bases between the two germline ends. Germline lookup yields CDR1 LGHDT and CDR2 YNNKEL (reference sequence). The CDR3 is made up of 14 amino acids.

This clonotype was seen repeatedly, ten times or more. The genes are TRBV27 and TRBJ1-2, with D possibly TRBD1 on 6 matching bases. The CDR3 runs 12 residues. Germline V gene sequence: CDR1 MNHEY, CDR2 SMNVEV (reference sequence). Trimming cost V 5 bases and J 6 bases, with 10 bases left between them. CDR3 amino acids: CASSLQGNGYTF. DNA for the CDR3: TGTGCCAGCAGTCTACAGGGAAATGGCTACACCTTC.

This clonotype is medium-sized within its sample. This chain connects TRBV6-2 or TRBV6-3 to TRBJ2-3, with TRBD2 matching 9 bases. The V segment lost 5 bases and the J segment 6 bases; nucleotides outside the gene matches: 6. Germline V lookup: CDR1 MNHEY, CDR2 SVGEGT. The CDR3 totals 14 residues. As DNA, the CDR3 is TGTGCCAGCAGTGGTGTTAGCGGGAGCGATACGCAGTATTTT. It encodes CASSGVSGSDTQYF.

This clonotype was detected ten times or more. The chain couples TRBV29-1 to TRBJ2-1, with 7 bases identical to TRBD2. The junction had 2 bases not matched to a gene; V was cut back by 1 base and J by 8 bases. CDR1 SQVTM and CDR2 ANQGSEA come from the germline V gene. This CDR3 is built from 12 residues. The chain's CDR3 is CSVEAGGYEQFF. The DNA of the CDR3 is TGCAGCGTTGAAGCGGGAGGCTATGAGCAGTTCTTC.

The sample holds many counts of this clonotype. The chain couples TRBV28 to TRBJ1-1; 12 bases line up with TRBD1. This CDR3 contains 13 residues. The ends lost 6 bases at V and 8 bases at J; junction bases unmatched: 4. Germline values: CDR1 MDHEN, CDR2 SYDVKM. DNA of the CDR3: TGTGCCAGCAGATTTGGGACAGGGGGCGAAGCTTTCTTT. Translation: CASRFGTGGEAFF.

This clonotype is medium-sized (0.01 to 0.1%) in the sample. The V call is TRBV7-9, the J call TRBJ2-7; 9 nucleotides match TRBD1. The junction had 14 bases not matched to a gene; V was cut back by 4 bases and J by 1 base. Germline assignment: CDR1 SEHNR and CDR2 FQNEAQ (reference sequence). CDR3 length: 18 amino acids. DNA for the CDR3: TGTGCCAGCAGCTCCGACGCTCTAGACAGGGGGGGATCCTACGAGCAGTACTTC. The encoded protein is CASSSDALDRGGSYEQYF.

With respect to this clonotype: Just one base apart from a much larger clone, this may be a read error. The chain employs TRBV4-3 and TRBJ2-1; 13 bases align to TRBD2. The CDR3 covers 16 residues. Germline V gives CDR1 LGHNA, CDR2 YSLEER. J lost 5 bases, V lost 0 bases, and 1 base had no gene match. The CDR3 reads CASSQDGTSGNNEQFF. CDR3 nucleotides: TGCGCCAGCAGCCAAGATGGGACTAGCGGGAACAATGAGCAGTTCTTC.

The chain employs TRBV27 and TRBJ1-5; D is undetermined. V was trimmed by 5 bases and J by 5 bases, leaving 10 bases between them. The CDR3 contains 13 residues. The V gene's germline CDR1 is MNHEY and CDR2 SMNVEV (reference sequence). The CDR3 loop is CASSRGKYQPQHF. In DNA form, the CDR3 reads TGTGCCAGCAGTCGGGGTAAATATCAGCCCCAGCATTTT.

The rearrangement uses TRBV5-5 and TRBJ2-2; the match to TRBD1 covers 8 bases. The ends lost 4 bases at V and 2 bases at J; junction bases unmatched: 13. Per germline, CDR1 SGHKS and CDR2 YYEKEE (reference sequence). CDR3 size: 18 residues. The CDR3 sequence is CASSPFGTGTGNTGELFF. The DNA of the CDR3 is TGTGCCAGCAGCCCATTTGGGACCGGGACAGGCAACACCGGGGAGCTGTTTTTT.

This clonotype was seen repeatedly, ten times or more. J is TRBJ2-7 and V is TRBV11-2; 7 bases are shared with TRBD2. Germline CDR1 reads SGHAT; CDR2 reads FQNNGV. This CDR3 contains 17 residues. V lost 0 bases to trimming and J lost 0 bases; unmatched junction nucleotides: 8. CDR3 nucleotides: TGTGCCAGCAGCTTAGAACGAGGCGGGAGCAGCTCCTACGAGCAGTACTTC. Translation gives CASSLERGGSSSYEQYF.

This clonotype was seen repeatedly, ten times or more. The chain is built from TRBV5-5 and TRBJ2-7, with 12 positions matching TRBD2. Germline V lookup: CDR1 SGHKS, CDR2 YYEKEE (reference sequence). J was trimmed by 4 bases and V by 4 bases; bases with no gene match: 3. The CDR3 extends over 14 amino acids. The CDR3 sequence: CASSRLAGDYEQYF. CDR3 coding DNA: TGTGCCAGCAGCCGACTAGCGGGAGATTACGAGCAGTACTTC.

This clonotype was counted many times. The chain has TRBV20-1 and TRBJ2-2; no firm D call. Germline-derived CDR1 and CDR2 are DFQATT and SNEGSKA (reference sequence). The CDR3 has 14 amino acids. V shed 4 bases and J shed 0 bases, with 9 bases lying between them. CDR3 sequence: CSAKISPNTGELFF. In DNA, the CDR3 is TGCAGTGCTAAAATCAGTCCGAACACCGGGGAGCTGTTTTTT.

In its sample, this clonotype was seen many times. The CDR3 loop reads CASSPGITTYEQYF. DNA of the CDR3: TGTGCCAGCAGCCCCGGGATCACTACCTACGAGCAGTACTTC. V and J are TRBV28 and TRBJ2-7, with a weak D call TRBD2 (5 bases). The V end lost 6 bases, the J end lost 2 bases, and 14 bases lay between the germline ends. The CDR3 consists of 14 residues. CDR1 MDHEN and CDR2 SYDVKM come from the germline V gene. Together with reference TRBV28 and TRBJ2-7, the CDR3 gives the full variable domain: DVKVTQSSRYLVKRTGEKVFLECVQDMDHENMFWYRQDPGLGLRLIYFSYDVKMKEKGDIPEGYSVSREKKERFSLILESASTNQTSMYLCASSPGITTYEQYFGPGTRLTVT.

This clonotype showed up many times. The chain uses TRBV6-5 and TRBJ2-3, with 9 bases that match TRBD1. Germline V gene data show CDR1 as MNHEY and CDR2 as SVGAGI. V lost 10 bases, J lost 2 bases, and 7 bases stayed unmatched. This CDR3 comprises 14 residues. CDR3 sequence (DNA): TGTGCCACGAAAAACAGGGGGCTCACAGATACGCAGTATTTT. Translating it yields CATKNRGLTDTQYF.

This clonotype has ten or more counts. The V call is TRBV7-9, the J call TRBJ2-1; the D is unclear. CDR3 length: 14 amino acids. Trimming left V 4 bases short and J 3 bases short, with 10 bases between. Germline V gene data show CDR1 as SEHNR and CDR2 as FQNEAQ (reference sequence). The CDR3 DNA reads TGTGCCAGCAGCTCCCGTGTAGGCTACAATGAGCAGTTCTTC. Translated: CASSSRVGYNEQFF.

This chain joins TRBV6-2 or TRBV6-3 and TRBJ2-3, with 10 bases matching TRBD2. The CDR3 is 14 amino acids. CDR1 is MNHEY, CDR2 SVGEGT, per germline. V gave up 9 bases and J gave up 1 base; unmatched junction bases: 4. This CDR3 reads CASRGLAGTDTQYF. The DNA for the CDR3 is TGTGCCAGTAGAGGACTAGCGGGCACAGATACGCAGTATTTT.